This T cell receptor (beta chain) was identified during a study of shared clonotypes between healthy human individuals. Assay used: immunoSEQ multiplex PCR; TCRdb lists only in-frame clones, some missing. The sample holds about 1 million clones, more than 65% seen once. Per germline, CDR1 MNHNS and CDR2 SASEGT. V lost 6 bases, J lost 6 bases, and 9 bases lay in between. This CDR3 is 13 amino acids long. The TCR comes from a young man in good health. Sequences were obtained from memory CD4+ T cells sorted from blood. Documented subset: CD45RA-negative fraction. This chain uses TRBV6-1 with TRBJ1-6, with D possibly matching TRBD1 (5 bases). In DNA, the CDR3 is TGTGCCAGCAGAAGGGACGGTAATTCACCCCTCCACTTT. It translates to CASRRDGNSPLHF.